The T cell receptor beta chain described here comes from a study of blood T cell repertoires in COVID-19. Study-wide background: Acute-phase and convalescent COVID-19 samples originated in the United States, Italy and Spain. PBMCs, B-cell-depleted T cells, or T cells provided the cDNA or gDNA that made up the material.

How the authors handled the data: Reference gene primer amplification gave estimated nucleated cell counts. Data came from immunoSEQ multiplex PCR; TCRdb stores just in-frame clones and leaves some out. The V and J calls and clone size were taken over from that table, and D and trimming were inferred from the DNA. In the table there are 300,000 to 450,000 clones, around 84% of which are singletons. Sequencing input: peripheral blood. The source of this sequence is a human donor in a cohort sampled during active COVID-19.

CDR3 residues: CASSEDSANEKLFF. The CDR3 bases are TGTGCCAGCAGCGAGGACAGTGCTAATGAAAAACTGTTTTTT. The chain carries TRBV14 and TRBJ1-4; tentatively, D is TRBD1 (6 bases). V was cut by 5 bases and J by 3 bases, with 10 bases left in between. The CDR3 consists of 14 residues. Germline-derived CDR1 and CDR2 are SGHDN and FVKESK.